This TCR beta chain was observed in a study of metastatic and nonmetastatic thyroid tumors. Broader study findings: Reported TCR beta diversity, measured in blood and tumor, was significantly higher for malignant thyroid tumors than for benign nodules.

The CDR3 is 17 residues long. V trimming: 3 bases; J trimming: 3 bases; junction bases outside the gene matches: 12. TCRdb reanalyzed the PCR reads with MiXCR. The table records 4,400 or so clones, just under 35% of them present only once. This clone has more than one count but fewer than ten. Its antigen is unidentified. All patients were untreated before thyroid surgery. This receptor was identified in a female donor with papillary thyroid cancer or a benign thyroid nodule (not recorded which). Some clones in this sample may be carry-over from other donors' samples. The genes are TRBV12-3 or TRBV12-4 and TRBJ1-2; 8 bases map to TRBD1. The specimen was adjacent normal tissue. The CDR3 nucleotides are TGTGCCAGCAGTTTTGCACAAGGACAGGGTAACCACTATGGCTACACCTTC. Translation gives CASSFAQGQGNHYGYTF.